This TCR beta chain was sequenced for a study of T-cell memory formation after mild COVID-19. One entry per CDR3 protein, called by TCRdb with MiXCR from the 5' RACE reads. This sample yields about 210,000 distinct CDR3 sequences, of which more than 25% are seen a single time; about 10% belongs to the top ten. This clonotype has just a few counts. The V end was cut by 5 bases, the J end by 4 bases, with 16 bases between. The CDR3 covers 15 residues. Germline assignment: CDR1 LGHNA and CDR2 YNFKEQ. The chain links TRBV4-2 to TRBJ2-3; possibly TRBD1 or TRBD2 for D (5 bases each). This receptor was taken from an adult woman who had mild COVID-19 (a few samples of this study predate the infection). Cell type and time point are not known. The sequencing input was PBMCs or a T cell subset sorted from them (not recorded which). The CDR3 region is CASSAGQGDADTQYF. The CDR3 nucleotides are TGTGCCAGCAGCGCTGGGCAGGGAGATGCAGATACGCAGTATTTT.